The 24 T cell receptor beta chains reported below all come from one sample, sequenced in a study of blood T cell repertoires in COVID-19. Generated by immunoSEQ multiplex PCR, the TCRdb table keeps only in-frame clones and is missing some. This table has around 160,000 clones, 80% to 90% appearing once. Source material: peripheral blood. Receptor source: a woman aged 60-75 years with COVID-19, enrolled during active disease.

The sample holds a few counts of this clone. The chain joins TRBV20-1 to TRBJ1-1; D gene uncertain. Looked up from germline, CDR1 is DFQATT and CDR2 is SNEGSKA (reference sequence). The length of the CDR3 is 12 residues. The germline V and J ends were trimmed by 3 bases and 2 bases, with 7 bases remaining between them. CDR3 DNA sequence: TGCAGTGCTAGTGTCGGTAACACTGAAGCTTTCTTT. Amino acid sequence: CSASVGNTEAFF.

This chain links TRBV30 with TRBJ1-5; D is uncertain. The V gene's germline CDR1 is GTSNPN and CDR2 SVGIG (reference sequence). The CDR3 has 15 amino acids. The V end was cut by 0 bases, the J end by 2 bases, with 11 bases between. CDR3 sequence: CAWSVPVEGNQPQHF. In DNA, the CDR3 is TGTGCCTGGAGTGTACCGGTGGAGGGCAATCAGCCCCAGCATTTT.

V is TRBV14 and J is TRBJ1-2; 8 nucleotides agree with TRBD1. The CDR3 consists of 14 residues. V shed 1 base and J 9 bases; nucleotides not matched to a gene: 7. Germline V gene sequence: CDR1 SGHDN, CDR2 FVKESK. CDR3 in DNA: TGTGCCAGCAGCCAAGTGGACAGGGCATTTAGCTACACCTTC. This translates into CASSQVDRAFSYTF.

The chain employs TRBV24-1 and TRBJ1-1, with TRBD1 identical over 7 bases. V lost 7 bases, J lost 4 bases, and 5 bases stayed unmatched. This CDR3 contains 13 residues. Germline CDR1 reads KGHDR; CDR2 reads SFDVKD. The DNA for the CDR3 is TGTGCCACCAGGGGGGGACAGACCACTGAAGCTTTCTTT. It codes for CATRGGQTTEAFF.

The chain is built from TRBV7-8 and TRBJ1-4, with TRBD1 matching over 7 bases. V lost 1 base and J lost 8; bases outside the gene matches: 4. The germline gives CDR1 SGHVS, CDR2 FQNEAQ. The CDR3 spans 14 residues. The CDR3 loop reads CASSLDQDREKLFF. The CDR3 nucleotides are TGTGCCAGCAGCTTAGACCAGGACAGGGAAAAACTGTTTTTT.

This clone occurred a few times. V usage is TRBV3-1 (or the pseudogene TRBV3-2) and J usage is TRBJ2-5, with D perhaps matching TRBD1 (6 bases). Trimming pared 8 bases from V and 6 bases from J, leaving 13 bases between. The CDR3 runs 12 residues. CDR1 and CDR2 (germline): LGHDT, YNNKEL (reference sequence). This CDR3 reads CASLGGSQTQYF. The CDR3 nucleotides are TGTGCCAGCCTAGGGGGTTCGCAGACCCAGTACTTC.

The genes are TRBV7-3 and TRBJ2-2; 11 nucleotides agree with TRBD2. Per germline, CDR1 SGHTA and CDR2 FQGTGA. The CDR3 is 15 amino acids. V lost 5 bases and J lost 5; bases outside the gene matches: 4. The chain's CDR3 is CASSVLAGETGELFF. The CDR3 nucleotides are TGTGCCAGCAGCGTACTAGCGGGGGAAACCGGGGAGCTGTTTTTT.

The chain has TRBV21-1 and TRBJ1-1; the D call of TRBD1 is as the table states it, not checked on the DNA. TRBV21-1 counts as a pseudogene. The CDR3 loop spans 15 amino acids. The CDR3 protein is CASSTPGVRGTEAFF. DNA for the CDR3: TGTGCCAGCAGCACCCCAGGGGTGAGGGGCACTGAAGCTTTCTTT.

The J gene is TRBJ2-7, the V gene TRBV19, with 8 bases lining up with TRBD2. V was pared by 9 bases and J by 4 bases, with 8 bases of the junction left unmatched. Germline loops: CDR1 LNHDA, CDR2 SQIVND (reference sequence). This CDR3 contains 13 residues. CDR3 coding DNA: TGTGCCAGCGCACGGGGGGGCTGGTACGAGCAGTACTTC. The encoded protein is CASARGGWYEQYF. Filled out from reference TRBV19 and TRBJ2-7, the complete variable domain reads DGGITQSPKYLFRKEGQNVTLSCEQNLNHDAMYWYRQDPGQGLRLIYYSQIVNDFQKGDIAEGYSVSREKKESFPLTVTSAQKNPTAFYLCASARGGWYEQYFGPGTRLTVT.

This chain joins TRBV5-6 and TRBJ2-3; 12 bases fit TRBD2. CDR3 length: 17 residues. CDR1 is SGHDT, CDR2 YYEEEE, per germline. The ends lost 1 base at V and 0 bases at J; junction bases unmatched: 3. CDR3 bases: TGTGCCAGCAGCTTGAGGCTAGCGGGGGGGAGCACAGATACGCAGTATTTT. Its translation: CASSLRLAGGSTDTQYF.

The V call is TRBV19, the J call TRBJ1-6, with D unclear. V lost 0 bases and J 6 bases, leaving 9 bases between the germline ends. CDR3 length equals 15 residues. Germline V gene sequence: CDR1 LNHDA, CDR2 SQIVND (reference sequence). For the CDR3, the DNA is TGTGCCAGTAGTATAGATCCCCACGGTAATTCACCCCTCCACTTT. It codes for CASSIDPHGNSPLHF.

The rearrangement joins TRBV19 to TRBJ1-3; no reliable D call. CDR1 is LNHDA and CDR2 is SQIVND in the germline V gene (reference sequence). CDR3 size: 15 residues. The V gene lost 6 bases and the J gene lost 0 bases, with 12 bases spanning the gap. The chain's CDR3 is CASRGLILSGNTIYF. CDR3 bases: TGTGCCAGTAGAGGACTTATCCTCTCTGGAAACACCATATATTTT.

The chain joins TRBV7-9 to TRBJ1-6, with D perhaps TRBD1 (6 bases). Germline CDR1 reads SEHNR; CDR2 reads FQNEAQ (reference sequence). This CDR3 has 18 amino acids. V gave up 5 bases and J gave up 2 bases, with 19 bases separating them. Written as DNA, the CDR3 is TGTGCCAGCAGCCCCGGGGACATGGGATCGGCCTATAATTCACCCCTCCACTTT. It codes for CASSPGDMGSAYNSPLHF. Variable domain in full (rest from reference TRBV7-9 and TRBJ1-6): DTGVSQNPRHKITKRGQNVTFRCDPISEHNRLYWYRQTLGQGPEFLTYFQNEAQLEKSRLLSDRFSAERPKGSFSTLEIQRTEQGDSAMYLCASSPGDMGSAYNSPLHFGNGTRLTVT.

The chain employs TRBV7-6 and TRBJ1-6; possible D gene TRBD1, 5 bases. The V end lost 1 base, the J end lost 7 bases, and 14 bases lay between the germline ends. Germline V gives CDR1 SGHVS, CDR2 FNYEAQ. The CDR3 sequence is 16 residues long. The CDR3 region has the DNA TGTGCCAGCAGCTTAGAGTGGGGGGGAATCAATTCACCCCTCCACTTT. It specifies CASSLEWGGINSPLHF.

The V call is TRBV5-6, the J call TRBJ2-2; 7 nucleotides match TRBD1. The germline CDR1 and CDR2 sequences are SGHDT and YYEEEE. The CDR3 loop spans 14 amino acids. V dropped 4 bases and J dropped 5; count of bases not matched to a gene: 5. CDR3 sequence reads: CASSVPQGTGELFF. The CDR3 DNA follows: TGTGCCAGCAGCGTACCACAGGGGACCGGGGAGCTGTTTTTT.

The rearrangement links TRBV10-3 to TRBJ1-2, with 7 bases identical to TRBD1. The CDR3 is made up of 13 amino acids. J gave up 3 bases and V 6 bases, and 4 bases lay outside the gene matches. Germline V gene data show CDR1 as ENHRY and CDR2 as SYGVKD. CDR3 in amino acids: CAISPQGDYGYTF. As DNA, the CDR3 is TGTGCCATCAGCCCCCAGGGGGACTATGGCTACACCTTC.

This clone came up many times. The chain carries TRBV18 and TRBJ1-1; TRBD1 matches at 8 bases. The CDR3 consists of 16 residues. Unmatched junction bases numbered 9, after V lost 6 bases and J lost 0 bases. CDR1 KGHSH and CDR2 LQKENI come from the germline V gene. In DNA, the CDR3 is TGTGCCAGCTCTCTCCAACAGGGGGAGTTGAACACTGAAGCTTTCTTT. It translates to CASSLQQGELNTEAFF.

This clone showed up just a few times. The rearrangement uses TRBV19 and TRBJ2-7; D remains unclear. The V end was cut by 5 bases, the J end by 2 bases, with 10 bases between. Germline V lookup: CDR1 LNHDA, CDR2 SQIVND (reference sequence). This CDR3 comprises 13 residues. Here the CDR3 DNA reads TGTGCCAGTAGTCCCGACTGGCCCTACGAGCAGTACTTC. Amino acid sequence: CASSPDWPYEQYF.

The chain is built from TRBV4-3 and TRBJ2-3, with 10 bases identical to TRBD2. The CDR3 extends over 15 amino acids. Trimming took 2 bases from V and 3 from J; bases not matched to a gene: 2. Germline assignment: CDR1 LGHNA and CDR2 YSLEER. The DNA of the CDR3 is TGCGCCAGCAGCCAAAATAGCGGGGGGACAGATACGCAGTATTTT. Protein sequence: CASSQNSGGTDTQYF.

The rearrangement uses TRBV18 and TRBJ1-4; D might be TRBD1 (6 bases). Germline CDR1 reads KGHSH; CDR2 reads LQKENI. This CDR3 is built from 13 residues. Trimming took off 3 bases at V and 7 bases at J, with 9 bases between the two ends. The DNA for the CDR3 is TGTGCCAGCTCACCGGGGGCGCGTGAAAAACTGTTTTTT. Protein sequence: CASSPGAREKLFF.

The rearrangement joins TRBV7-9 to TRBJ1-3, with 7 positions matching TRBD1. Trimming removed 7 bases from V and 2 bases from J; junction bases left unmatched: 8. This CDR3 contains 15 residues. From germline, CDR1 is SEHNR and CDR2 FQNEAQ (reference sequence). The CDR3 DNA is TGTGCCAGCACCCAGGGGGTGATTGCTGGAAACACCATATATTTT. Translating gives CASTQGVIAGNTIYF.

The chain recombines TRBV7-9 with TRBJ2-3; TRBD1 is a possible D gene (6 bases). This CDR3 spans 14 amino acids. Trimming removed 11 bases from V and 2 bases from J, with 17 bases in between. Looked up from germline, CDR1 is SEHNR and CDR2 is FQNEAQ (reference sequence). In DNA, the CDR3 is TGTGCCGGGGAACCGGGACAAGACACAGATACGCAGTATTTT. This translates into CAGEPGQDTDTQYF.

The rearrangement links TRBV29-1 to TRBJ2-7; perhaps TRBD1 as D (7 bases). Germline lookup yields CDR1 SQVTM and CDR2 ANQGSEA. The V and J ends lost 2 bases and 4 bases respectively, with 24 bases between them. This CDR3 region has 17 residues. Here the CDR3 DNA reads TGCAGCGTTGAAAACCGCCCGGCGGGACAGAGCGTGTACGAGCAGTACTTC. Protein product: CSVENRPAGQSVYEQYF.

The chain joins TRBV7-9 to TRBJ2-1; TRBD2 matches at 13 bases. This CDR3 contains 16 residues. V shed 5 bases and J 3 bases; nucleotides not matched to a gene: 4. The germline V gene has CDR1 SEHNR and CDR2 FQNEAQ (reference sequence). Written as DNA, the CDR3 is TGTGCCAGCAGCCTGGGACTAGCGGGGTTCTACAATGAGCAGTTCTTC. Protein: CASSLGLAGFYNEQFF.